The 18 T cell receptor beta chains below were found in one sample sequenced in a study of glioma-infiltrating T cells after dendritic cell vaccination. Profiled with immunoSEQ multiplex PCR; TCRdb holds only in-frame clones, not every one. The sample lists some 78,000 clones, 85% seen once, with 7.5% to 8.5% in the top ten. Time point of the sample: after dendritic cell vaccination, including at tumor progression/relapse. The starting material was blood, obtained after dendritic cell vaccination. Receptors were obtained from a human donor with glioblastoma.

This rearrangement joins TRBV29-1 to TRBJ1-2, with 10 bases matching TRBD1. The length of the CDR3 is 13 residues. The junction had 10 bases not matched to a gene; V was cut back by 7 bases and J by 8 bases. The germline V gene encodes CDR1 SQVTM and CDR2 ANQGSEA. CDR3 bases: TGCAGCGCCCGGACAGGGGGATCGGTAGGCTACACCTTC. Translated: CSARTGGSVGYTF.

The gene calls are TRBV6-1 and TRBJ2-3, with 7 nucleotides matching TRBD2. Germline V gene sequence: CDR1 MNHNS, CDR2 SASEGT. Germline trimming cut 4 bases from V and 5 bases from J; bases unmatched to any gene: 12. This CDR3 spans 16 amino acids. CDR3 DNA: TGTGCCAGCAGTGGGAGGACGGGAGGCCGTGTAGATACGCAGTATTTT. This translates into CASSGRTGGRVDTQYF.

CDR3 residues: CASSLAPGQGNEQFF. The DNA of the CDR3 is TGTGCCAGCAGCTTAGCACCGGGACAGGGCAATGAGCAGTTCTTC. The rearrangement joins TRBV7-6 to TRBJ2-1; 9 bases map to TRBD1. Unmatched junction bases numbered 3, after V lost 0 bases and J lost 6 bases. CDR3 size: 15 residues. Germline values: CDR1 SGHVS, CDR2 FNYEAQ.

V and J are TRBV7-8 and TRBJ2-7, with 7 bases identical to TRBD1. Losses at the gene ends were 0 bases for V and 6 bases for J; bases not matched to a gene: 2. CDR1 SGHVS and CDR2 FQNEAQ come from the germline V gene. CDR3 length equals 13 residues. CDR3 in amino acids: CASSLARDSEQYF. CDR3 sequence (DNA): TGTGCCAGCAGCTTAGCCCGGGACAGCGAGCAGTACTTC.

This clone was recorded a few times. V usage is TRBV19 and J usage is TRBJ1-4; 8 positions agree with TRBD1. The CDR3 loop spans 14 amino acids. V was clipped by 6 bases and J by 7 bases; unmatched bases: 7. Germline CDR1 is LNHDA and CDR2 is SQIVND (reference sequence). The CDR3 region is CASSDRGGSEKLFF. CDR3 in DNA: TGTGCCAGTAGCGACAGGGGAGGGAGTGAAAAACTGTTTTTT.

The CDR3 DNA reads TGTGCCAGTAGTGTTCCTAGCGGGAGCTCCTACAATGAGCAGTTCTTC. Its translation is CASSVPSGSSYNEQFF. The chain has TRBV19 and TRBJ2-1, with 10 bases matching TRBD2. Germline V gene sequence: CDR1 LNHDA, CDR2 SQIVND (reference sequence). The CDR3 contains 16 residues. V lost 5 bases and J lost 0; bases outside the gene matches: 4.

This chain joins TRBV19 and TRBJ2-3, with TRBD2 matching over 11 bases. The junction had 1 base not matched to a gene; V was cut back by 3 bases and J by 2 bases. Per germline, CDR1 LNHDA and CDR2 SQIVND (reference sequence). The CDR3 consists of 15 residues. The CDR3 protein is CASSISGGVTDTQYF. The CDR3 nucleotides are TGTGCCAGTAGTATTAGCGGGGGGGTCACAGATACGCAGTATTTT.

V and J are TRBV7-6 and TRBJ2-6; D is ambiguous. The V gene's germline CDR1 is SGHVS and CDR2 FNYEAQ. The CDR3 has 15 amino acids. V shed 4 bases and J shed 2 bases, with 9 bases lying between them. The CDR3 DNA sequence: TGTGCCAGCAGCTCCCGATACACTGGGGCCAACGTCCTGACTTTC. Translated: CASSSRYTGANVLTF. Complete variable domain (other parts from reference TRBV7-6 and TRBJ2-6): GAGVSQSPRYKVTKRGQDVALRCDPISGHVSLYWYRQALGQGPEFLTYFNYEAQQDKSGLPNDRFSAERPEGSISTLTIQRTEQRDSAMYRCASSSRYTGANVLTFGAGSRLTVL.

V usage is TRBV7-2 and J usage is TRBJ2-7; 7 positions match TRBD2. The CDR3 spans 14 residues. Trimming cost V 1 base and J 2 bases; bases outside gene matches: 2. Germline CDR1 is SGHTA and CDR2 is FQGNSA. CDR3 DNA sequence: TGTGCCAGCAGCTTAGAGAGCGGGACCTACGAGCAGTACTTC. Translating gives CASSLESGTYEQYF.

CDR3 sequence (DNA): TGTGCCAGCAGGATGAAGACAGACACTGAAGCTTTCTTT. This codes for CASRMKTDTEAFF. This chain joins TRBV6-1 and TRBJ1-1; tentatively, D is TRBD1 (5 bases). CDR1 and CDR2 from the germline V gene are MNHNS and SASEGT. V lost 6 bases and J lost 3, with 11 bases in between. This CDR3 comprises 13 residues.

The table lists this clone with a few counts. The J gene is TRBJ1-2, the V gene TRBV7-2; D perhaps matches TRBD1 (6 bases). This CDR3 is built from 13 residues. V lost 5 bases, J lost 8 bases, and 15 bases lay in between. Germline CDR1 and CDR2: SGHTA and FQGNSA. The CDR3 DNA follows: TGTGCCAGCAGCGCTCGACAGGACGGGGGCTACACCTTC. Translation: CASSARQDGGYTF.

The gene calls are TRBV11-2 and TRBJ2-7, with D possibly TRBD2 on 6 matching bases. Germline CDR1 reads SGHAT; CDR2 reads FQNNGV. The CDR3 is 17 residues long. V was clipped by 2 bases and J by 5 bases, with 22 bases between them. DNA for the CDR3: TGTGCCAGCAGCTTAAGGCAATTCCAGGGAGGCCTTGACGAGCAGTACTTC. Translating gives CASSLRQFQGGLDEQYF.

This clone came up once. V is TRBV5-1 and J is TRBJ2-2, with 7 nucleotides matching TRBD1. With V trimmed by 0 bases and J by 4 bases, 12 bases remained unmatched. The CDR3 is made up of 18 amino acids. Germline V gives CDR1 SGHRS, CDR2 YFSETQ. The CDR3 DNA follows: TGCGCCAGCAGCTTGGTGGGTGGGGGACAGAGCCCCACCGGGGAGCTGTTTTTT. Protein: CASSLVGGGQSPTGELFF.

This chain joins TRBV30 and TRBJ2-7; 9 bases match TRBD1. J gave up 4 bases and V 0 bases, and 4 bases lay outside the gene matches. The length of the CDR3 is 14 residues. From germline, CDR1 is GTSNPN and CDR2 SVGIG (reference sequence). The CDR3 DNA sequence: TGTGCCTGGAGTGTACAGGGGGCTGTGTACGAGCAGTACTTC. It yields the protein CAWSVQGAVYEQYF.

V usage is TRBV7-3 and J usage is TRBJ2-1; 16 bases line up with TRBD2. The CDR3 runs to 15 residues. CDR1 SGHTA and CDR2 FQGTGA come from the germline V gene. With V trimmed by 3 bases and J by 7 bases, 0 bases remained unmatched. The DNA of the CDR3 is TGTGCCAGCAGCTTGGGACTAGCGGGAGGGAATGAGCAGTTCTTC. The encoded protein is CASSLGLAGGNEQFF.

V is TRBV19 and J is TRBJ2-4, with D perhaps matching TRBD2 (6 bases). Trimming removed 6 bases at V and 8 bases at J, with 17 bases between. The germline V gene has CDR1 LNHDA and CDR2 SQIVND (reference sequence). This CDR3 comprises 14 residues. The CDR3 here is CASRAEAGRYIQYF. Here the CDR3 DNA reads TGTGCCAGTAGGGCTGAGGCAGGGAGGTACATTCAGTACTTC.

To note about this clone: The same CDR3 can be traced to other DNA sequences in this sample. The CDR3 DNA follows: TGCGCCAGCAGCTTAGCGGGAGGGCCTGACAATGAGCAGTTCTTC. Translating it yields CASSLAGGPDNEQFF. The rearrangement uses TRBV5-1 and TRBJ2-1, with 10 bases that match TRBD2. J was trimmed by 5 bases and V by 2 bases; bases with no gene match: 4. Germline CDR1 reads SGHRS; CDR2 reads YFSETQ. This CDR3 has 15 amino acids.

The chain employs TRBV19 and TRBJ2-7, with 9 nucleotides matching TRBD1. V lost 3 bases, J lost 6 bases, and 6 bases stayed unmatched. From germline, CDR1 is LNHDA and CDR2 SQIVND (reference sequence). The CDR3 consists of 14 residues. The CDR3 sequence is CASSILTGGREQYF. The CDR3 DNA sequence: TGTGCCAGTAGTATCCTAACAGGGGGCCGCGAGCAGTACTTC.